These T cell receptor beta chains were read from a single sample in a study of shared clonotypes between healthy human individuals. Sequencing used immunoSEQ multiplex PCR; TCRdb keeps in-frame clones, though not all of them. The sample lists more than 2 million clones; roughly 95% were seen once. The source material was naive CD4+ T cells sorted from blood. The receptors come from a man younger than 35 in good health. CDR3s include the opening cysteine and the closing phenylalanine or tryptophan.

TRBV30	TRBJ1-1	CAWSVHTRTEAFF
TRBV18	TRBJ1-6	CASSPSPGGNNSPLHF
TRBV12-5	TRBJ2-1	CASGLVVAGGASNEQFF
TRBV6-6	TRBJ2-6	CASSYHPGAGANVLTF
TRBV6-5	TRBJ1-4	CASSYSQGLGEKLFF
TRBV6-6	TRBJ2-1	CASSYSGDRQFF
TRBV19	TRBJ2-7	CASSIFTDPPYEQYF
TRBV25-1	TRBJ2-3	CASSDPGADTQYF
TRBV5-6	TRBJ1-4	CASSLKGPNEKLFF
TRBV6-1	TRBJ2-3	CASIPGQSTDTQYF
TRBV10-3	TRBJ2-7	CAISEATGTVYEQYF
TRBV5-6	TRBJ2-6	CASSWMGASGANVLTF
TRBV4-1	TRBJ2-7	CASSQGLMGPYEQYF
TRBV4-3	TRBJ1-2	CASSPDLTVPYGYTF
TRBV18	TRBJ2-5	CASSPPGSTQETQYF
TRBV30	TRBJ2-1	CAWSVDRVNEQFF
TRBV6-1	TRBJ2-7	CASTSGRDSYEQYF
TRBV5-6	TRBJ1-6	CASSPGEFNSPLHF
TRBV7-6	TRBJ2-1	CASSFPYAGQGDEQFF
TRBV7-8	TRBJ2-2	CASSPDTTGTPNTGELFF
TRBV5-1	TRBJ2-1	CASHRTGGSYNEQFF
TRBV10-2	TRBJ2-7	CASRGEYSYEQYF
TRBV5-6	TRBJ1-2	CASSPGQSFYGYTF
TRBV6-6	TRBJ2-1	CASSQGQYNEQFF
TRBV14	TRBJ2-3	CASSQAGIAGKTDTQYF
TRBV7-3	TRBJ1-1	CASSPSGSNTEAFF
TRBV6-6	TRBJ1-1	CASRLTGQNTEAFF
TRBV2	TRBJ1-3	CASSLSSGNTIYF
TRBV19	TRBJ1-5	CASSTPAGGNQPQHF